This T cell receptor (beta chain) was sequenced for a study of beta chain features in type 1 diabetes. Study context: Similarity in age, gender and cell yields was seen between patients and healthy donors.

Study observations and caveats: Any HLA-type effect on TCRB rearrangement remained unresolved here. For type 1 diabetes patients, VDJ junctions showed fewer insertions and more deletions. TCRB CDR3s from Type 1 diabetes patients were moderately but significantly shorter in all four CD4+ subsets.

What was sequenced were expressed TCRB transcripts, since all of the isolated RNA had been reverse transcribed. The protocol was immunoSEQ multiplex PCR, while the TCRdb copy is restricted to in-frame clones and leaves out a portion. Among hundreds of thousands of clones, approximately 15% were seen once, and the ten largest hold more than 0.015%. Via CD45RO/CCR7/CD25/CD127/CD95/CD27, cells of the CD4+ naive, central memory, regulatory and stem cell-like memory subsets were sorted. Note on this clone: Its antigen is unidentified.

The sample comprised naive CD4+ T cells from blood. This clonotype was obtained from a man younger than 35 with type 1 diabetes.

The CDR3 DNA sequence: TGCAGCGTTAGCGGGAGGGCCACAGATACGCAGTATTTT. Protein product: CSVSGRATDTQYF. The chain joins TRBV29-1 to TRBJ2-3; 10 nucleotides align to TRBD2. Per germline, CDR1 SQVTM and CDR2 ANQGSEA. The V segment lost 5 bases and the J segment 2 bases; nucleotides outside the gene matches: 1. There are 13 residues in the CDR3.